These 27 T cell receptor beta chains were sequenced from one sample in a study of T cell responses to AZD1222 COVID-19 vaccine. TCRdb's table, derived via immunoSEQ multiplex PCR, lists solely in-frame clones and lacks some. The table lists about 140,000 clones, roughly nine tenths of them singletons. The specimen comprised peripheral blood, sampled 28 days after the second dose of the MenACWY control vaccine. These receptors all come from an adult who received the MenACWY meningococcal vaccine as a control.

The CDR3 DNA follows: TGTGCCAGCAGCTTAGGAACAGGGTTGGGTCAGCCCCAGCATTTT. Translated, it gives CASSLGTGLGQPQHF. This chain links TRBV7-2 with TRBJ1-5, with TRBD1 as a possible D gene (6 bases). V was shortened by 1 base and J by 6 bases, with 13 bases between the two germline ends. This CDR3 contains 15 residues. Germline V gives CDR1 SGHTA, CDR2 FQGNSA.

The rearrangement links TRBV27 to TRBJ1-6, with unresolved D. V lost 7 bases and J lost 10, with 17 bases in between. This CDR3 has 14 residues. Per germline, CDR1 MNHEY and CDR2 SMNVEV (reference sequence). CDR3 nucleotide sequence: TGTGCCAGCACCTTGGGTGCCCCAACCTCACCCCTCCACTTT. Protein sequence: CASTLGAPTSPLHF.

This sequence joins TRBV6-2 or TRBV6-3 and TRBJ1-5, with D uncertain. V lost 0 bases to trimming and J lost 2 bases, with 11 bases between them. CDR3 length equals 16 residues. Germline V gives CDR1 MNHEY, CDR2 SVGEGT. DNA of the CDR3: TGTGCCAGCAGTTACTCTTGGGAGTTTGGCAATCAGCCCCAGCATTTT. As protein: CASSYSWEFGNQPQHF.

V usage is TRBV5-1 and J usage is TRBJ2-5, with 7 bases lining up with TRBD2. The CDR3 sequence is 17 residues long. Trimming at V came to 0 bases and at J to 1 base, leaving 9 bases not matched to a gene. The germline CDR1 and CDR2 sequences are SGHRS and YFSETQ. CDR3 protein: CASSLGVSGPIQETQYF. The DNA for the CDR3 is TGCGCCAGCAGCTTGGGGGTTAGCGGGCCAATCCAAGAGACCCAGTACTTC.

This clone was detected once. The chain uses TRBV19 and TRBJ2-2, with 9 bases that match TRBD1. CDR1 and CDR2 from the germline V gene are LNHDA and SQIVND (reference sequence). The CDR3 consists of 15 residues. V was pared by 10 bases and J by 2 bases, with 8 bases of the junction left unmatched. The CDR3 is CAIGTGGSNTGELFF. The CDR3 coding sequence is TGTGCCATCGGTACAGGGGGCTCCAACACCGGGGAGCTGTTTTTT.

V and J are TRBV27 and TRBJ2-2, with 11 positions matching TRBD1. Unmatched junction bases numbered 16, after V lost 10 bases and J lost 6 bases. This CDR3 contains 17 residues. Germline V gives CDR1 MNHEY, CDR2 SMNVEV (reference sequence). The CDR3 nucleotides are TGTGCCACCCGTTGGACAGGGGGCACCTGGATGGCCGGGGAGCTGTTTTTT. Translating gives CATRWTGGTWMAGELFF.

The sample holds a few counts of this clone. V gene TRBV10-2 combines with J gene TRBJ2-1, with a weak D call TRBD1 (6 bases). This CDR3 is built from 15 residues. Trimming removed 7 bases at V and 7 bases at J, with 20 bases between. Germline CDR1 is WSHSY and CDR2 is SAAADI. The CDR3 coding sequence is TGCGCCAGCACCCCAGGGACACCAAGGGGAAATGAGCAGTTCTTC. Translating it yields CASTPGTPRGNEQFF.

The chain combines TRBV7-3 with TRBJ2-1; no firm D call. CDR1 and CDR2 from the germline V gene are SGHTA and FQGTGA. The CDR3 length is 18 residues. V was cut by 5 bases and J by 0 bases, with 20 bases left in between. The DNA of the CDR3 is TGTGCCAGCAGCCCCCTGGTTACGGCAACCCTCTCCTACAATGAGCAGTTCTTC. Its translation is CASSPLVTATLSYNEQFF.

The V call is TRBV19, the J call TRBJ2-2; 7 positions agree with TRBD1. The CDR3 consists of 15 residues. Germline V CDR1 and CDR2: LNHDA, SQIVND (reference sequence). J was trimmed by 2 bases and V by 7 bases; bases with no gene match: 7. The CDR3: CASTSQGSNTGELFF. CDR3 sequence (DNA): TGTGCCAGTACCTCACAGGGGTCAAACACCGGGGAGCTGTTTTTT.

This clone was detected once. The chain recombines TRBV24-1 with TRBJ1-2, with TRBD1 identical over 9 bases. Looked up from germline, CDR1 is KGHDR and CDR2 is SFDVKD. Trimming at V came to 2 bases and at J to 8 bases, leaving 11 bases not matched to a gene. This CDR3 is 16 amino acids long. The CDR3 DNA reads TGTGCCACCAGTGATTCTGGGGACAGGGAGGTTGGCGGCTACACCTTC. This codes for CATSDSGDREVGGYTF.

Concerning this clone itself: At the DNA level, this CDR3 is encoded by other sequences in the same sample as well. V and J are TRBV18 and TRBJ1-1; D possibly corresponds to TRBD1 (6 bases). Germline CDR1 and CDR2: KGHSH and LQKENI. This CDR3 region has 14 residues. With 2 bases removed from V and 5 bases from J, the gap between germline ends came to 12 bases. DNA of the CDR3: TGTGCCAGCTCACCAACAGGGCCGGGAACTGAAGCTTTCTTT. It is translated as CASSPTGPGTEAFF.

The CDR3 is CACETGGVTNEKLFF. The CDR3 nucleotides read TGTGCCTGTGAAACAGGGGGCGTCACTAATGAAAAACTGTTTTTT. V usage is TRBV2 and J usage is TRBJ1-4; 9 bases are a match to TRBD1. Germline-derived CDR1 and CDR2 are SNHLY and FYNNEI. V was pared by 11 bases and J by 2 bases, with 9 bases of the junction left unmatched. CDR3 length: 15 residues. Variable domain in full (rest from reference TRBV2 and TRBJ1-4): EPEVTQTPSHQVTQMGQEVILRCVPISNHLYFYWYRQILGQKVEFLVSFYNNEISEKSEIFDDQFSVERPDGSNFTLKIRSTKLEDSAMYFCACETGGVTNEKLFFGSGTQLSVL.

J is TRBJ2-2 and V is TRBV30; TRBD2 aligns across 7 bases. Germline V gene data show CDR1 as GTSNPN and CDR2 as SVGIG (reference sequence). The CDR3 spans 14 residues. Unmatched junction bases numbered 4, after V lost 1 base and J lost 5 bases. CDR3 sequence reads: CAWSGTSFTGELFF. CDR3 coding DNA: TGTGCCTGGAGTGGGACTAGTTTTACCGGGGAGCTGTTTTTT.

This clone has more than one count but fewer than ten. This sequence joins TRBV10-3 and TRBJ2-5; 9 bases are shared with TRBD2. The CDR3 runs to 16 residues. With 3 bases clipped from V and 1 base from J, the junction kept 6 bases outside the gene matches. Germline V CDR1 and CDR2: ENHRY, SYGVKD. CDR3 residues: CAISEGAGGLQETQYF. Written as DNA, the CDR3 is TGTGCCATCAGTGAAGGAGCGGGAGGCCTCCAAGAGACCCAGTACTTC.

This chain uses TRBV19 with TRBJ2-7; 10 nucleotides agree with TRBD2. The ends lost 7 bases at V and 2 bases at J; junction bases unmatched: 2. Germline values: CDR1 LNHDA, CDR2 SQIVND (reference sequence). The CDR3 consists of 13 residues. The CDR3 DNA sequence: TGTGCCAGTAAGCTAGCGGGGGCCTACGAGCAGTACTTC. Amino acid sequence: CASKLAGAYEQYF.

CDR3 DNA sequence: TGTGCCAGCAGTTCGACAGGGGTTGGCACTGAAGCTTTCTTT. Its translation: CASSSTGVGTEAFF. The chain recombines TRBV6-6 with TRBJ1-1, with TRBD1 identical over 8 bases. The CDR3 spans 14 residues. The V and J ends lost 4 bases and 4 bases, in that order; junction bases with no gene match: 5. Per the germline V gene, CDR1 is MNHNY and CDR2 is SVGAGI (reference sequence).

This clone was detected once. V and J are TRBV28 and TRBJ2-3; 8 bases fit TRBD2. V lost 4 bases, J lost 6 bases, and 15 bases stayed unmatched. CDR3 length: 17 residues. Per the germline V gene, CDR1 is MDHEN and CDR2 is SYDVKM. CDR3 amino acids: CASSSTIRGGGADTQYF. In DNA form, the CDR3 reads TGTGCCAGCAGTTCTACGATCCGGGGGGGAGGGGCGGATACGCAGTATTTT. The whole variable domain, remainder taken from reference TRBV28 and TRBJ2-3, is DVKVTQSSRYLVKRTGEKVFLECVQDMDHENMFWYRQDPGLGLRLIYFSYDVKMKEKGDIPEGYSVSREKKERFSLILESASTNQTSMYLCASSSTIRGGGADTQYFGPGTRLTVL.

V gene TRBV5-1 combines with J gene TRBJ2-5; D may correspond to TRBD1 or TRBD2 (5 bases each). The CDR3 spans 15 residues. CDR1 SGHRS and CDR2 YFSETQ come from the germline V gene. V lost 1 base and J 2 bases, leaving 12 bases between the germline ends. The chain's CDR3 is CASSLSPGQQETQYF. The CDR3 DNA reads TGCGCCAGCAGCTTGTCTCCGGGGCAGCAAGAGACCCAGTACTTC.

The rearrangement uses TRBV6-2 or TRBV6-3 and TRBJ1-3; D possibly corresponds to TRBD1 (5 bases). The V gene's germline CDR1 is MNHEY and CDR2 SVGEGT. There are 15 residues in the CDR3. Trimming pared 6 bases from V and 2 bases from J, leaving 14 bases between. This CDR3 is CASSGTVRTGNTIYF. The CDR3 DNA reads TGTGCCAGCAGCGGGACGGTTCGTACTGGAAACACCATATATTTT.

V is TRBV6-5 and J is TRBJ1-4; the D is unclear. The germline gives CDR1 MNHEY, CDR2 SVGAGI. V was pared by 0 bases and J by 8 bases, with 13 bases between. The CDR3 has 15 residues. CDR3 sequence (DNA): TGTGCCAGCAGTTACTCGGGCCAGAGCGGGGAAAAACTGTTTTTT. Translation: CASSYSGQSGEKLFF.

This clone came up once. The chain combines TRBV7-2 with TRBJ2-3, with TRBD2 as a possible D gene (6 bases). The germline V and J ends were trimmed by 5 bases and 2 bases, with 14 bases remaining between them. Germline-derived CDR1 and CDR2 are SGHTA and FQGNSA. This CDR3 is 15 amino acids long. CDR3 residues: CASSPNPSVTDTQYF. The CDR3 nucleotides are TGTGCCAGCAGCCCCAACCCTAGCGTCACAGATACGCAGTATTTT.

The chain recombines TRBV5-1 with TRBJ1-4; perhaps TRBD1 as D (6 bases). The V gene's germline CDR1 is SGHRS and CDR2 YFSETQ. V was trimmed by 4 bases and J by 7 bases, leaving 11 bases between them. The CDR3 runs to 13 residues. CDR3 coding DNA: TGCGCCAGCAGCGCGGACAGAGGTGAAAAACTGTTTTTT. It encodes CASSADRGEKLFF.

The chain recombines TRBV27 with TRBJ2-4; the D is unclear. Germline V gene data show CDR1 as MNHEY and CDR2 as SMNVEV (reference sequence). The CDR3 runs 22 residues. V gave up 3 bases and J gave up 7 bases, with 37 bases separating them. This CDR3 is CASSFWQVAKVISEGPENIQYF. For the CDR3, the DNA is TGTGCCAGCAGTTTTTGGCAGGTGGCGAAAGTAATATCGGAAGGGCCGGAGAACATTCAGTACTTC.

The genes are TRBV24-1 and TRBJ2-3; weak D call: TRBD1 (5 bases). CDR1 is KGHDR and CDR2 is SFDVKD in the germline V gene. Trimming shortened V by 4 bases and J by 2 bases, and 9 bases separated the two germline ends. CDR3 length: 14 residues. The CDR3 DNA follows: TGTGCCACCAGTGACAGGGCCTCCACAGATACGCAGTATTTT. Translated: CATSDRASTDTQYF.

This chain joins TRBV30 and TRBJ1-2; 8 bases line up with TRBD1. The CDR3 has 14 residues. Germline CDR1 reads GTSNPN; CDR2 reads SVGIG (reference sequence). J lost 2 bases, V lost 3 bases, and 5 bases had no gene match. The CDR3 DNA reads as TGTGCCTGGAGAAGGGACAGGTACAACTATGGCTACACCTTC. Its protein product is CAWRRDRYNYGYTF.

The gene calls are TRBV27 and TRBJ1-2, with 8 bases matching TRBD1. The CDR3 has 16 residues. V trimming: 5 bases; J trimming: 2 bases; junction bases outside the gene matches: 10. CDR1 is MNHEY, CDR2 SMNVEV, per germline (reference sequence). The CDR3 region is CASSPHDRGSNYGYTF. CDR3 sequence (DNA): TGTGCCAGCAGTCCACACGACAGGGGTAGCAACTATGGCTACACCTTC.

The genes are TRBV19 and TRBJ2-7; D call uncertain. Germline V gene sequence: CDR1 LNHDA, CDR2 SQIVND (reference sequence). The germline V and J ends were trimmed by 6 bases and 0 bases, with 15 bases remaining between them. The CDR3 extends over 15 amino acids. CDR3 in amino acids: CASRYTAAHSYEQYF. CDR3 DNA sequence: TGTGCCAGTAGATACACGGCAGCCCACTCCTACGAGCAGTACTTC.